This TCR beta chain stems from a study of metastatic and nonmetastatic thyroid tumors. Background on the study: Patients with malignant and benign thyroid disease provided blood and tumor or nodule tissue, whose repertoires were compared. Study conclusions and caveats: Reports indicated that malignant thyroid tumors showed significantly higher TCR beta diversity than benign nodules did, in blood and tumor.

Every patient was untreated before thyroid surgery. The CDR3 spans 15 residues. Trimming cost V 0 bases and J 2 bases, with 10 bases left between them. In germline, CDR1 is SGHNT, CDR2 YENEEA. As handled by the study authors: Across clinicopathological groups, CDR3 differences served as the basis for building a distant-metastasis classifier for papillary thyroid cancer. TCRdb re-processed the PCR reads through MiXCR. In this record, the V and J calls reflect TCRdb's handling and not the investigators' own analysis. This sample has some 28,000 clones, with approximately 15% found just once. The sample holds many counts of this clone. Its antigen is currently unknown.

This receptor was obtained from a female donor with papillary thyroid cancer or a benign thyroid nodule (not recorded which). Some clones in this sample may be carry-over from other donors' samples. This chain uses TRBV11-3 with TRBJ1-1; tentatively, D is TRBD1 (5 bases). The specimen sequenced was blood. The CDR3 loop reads CASSLDRDANTEAFF. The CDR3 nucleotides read TGTGCCAGCAGCTTAGACCGGGACGCCAACACTGAAGCTTTCTTT.